This T cell receptor (beta chain) was identified during a study of T cells in Graves' hyperthyroidism and ophthalmopathy. Study results and limitations: Among clonotypes expanded in thyroid above 0.001, most were also found in blood. The model forecast ophthalmopathy, anticipating it by a median roughly 6.5 months before onset.

RNA transcripts were the template for amplifying TCR beta CDR3 regions. The primer set for the first-round RT-PCR of the TCR CDR3 was HTBI. TCRdb fed the multiplex PCR reads into MiXCR, producing one record per CDR3 protein. The sample comprises around 610,000 distinct CDR3 sequences, roughly 14% of which are singletons, and about 3.9% rests with the top ten. Per the germline V gene, CDR1 is SGHRS and CDR2 is YFSETQ. V was shortened by 1 base and J by 5 bases, with 15 bases between the two germline ends. The length of the CDR3 is 15 residues. Ophthalmopathy patients had moderate-to-severe active disease, CAS ≥3, NOSPECS ≥4, and disease duration under 3 months. Fresh peripheral blood, under 11 ml, yielded the PBMCs. This clonotype was counted many times. Its antigen is still unknown.

This chain connects TRBV5-1 to TRBJ1-1; D is possibly TRBD1 (5 bases). The TCR originated in a woman aged 35 to 49 with Graves' ophthalmopathy. Input material: blood. CDR3 bases: TGCGCCAGCAGCTTGTTCTTAGGGGCAAGGACTGAAGCTTTCTTT. Translation: CASSLFLGARTEAFF.